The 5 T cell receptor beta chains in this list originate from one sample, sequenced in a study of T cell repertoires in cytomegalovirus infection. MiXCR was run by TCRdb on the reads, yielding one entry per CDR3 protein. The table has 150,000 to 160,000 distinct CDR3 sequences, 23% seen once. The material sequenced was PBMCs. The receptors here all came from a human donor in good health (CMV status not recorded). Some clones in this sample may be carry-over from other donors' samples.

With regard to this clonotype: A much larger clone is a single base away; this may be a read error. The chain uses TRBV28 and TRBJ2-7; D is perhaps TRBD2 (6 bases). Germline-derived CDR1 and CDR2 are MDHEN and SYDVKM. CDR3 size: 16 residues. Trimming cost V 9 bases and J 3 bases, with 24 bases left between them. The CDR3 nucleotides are TGTGCCAGTCGAGGGGTGTCGACTAGTCAATTCTACGAGCAGTACTTC. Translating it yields CASRGVSTSQFYEQYF.

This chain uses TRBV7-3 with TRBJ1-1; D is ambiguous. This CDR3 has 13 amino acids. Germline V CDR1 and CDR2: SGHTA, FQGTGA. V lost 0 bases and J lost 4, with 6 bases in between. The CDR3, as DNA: TGTGCCAGCAGCTTAACGCCTATCACTGAAGCTTTCTTT. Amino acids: CASSLTPITEAFF.

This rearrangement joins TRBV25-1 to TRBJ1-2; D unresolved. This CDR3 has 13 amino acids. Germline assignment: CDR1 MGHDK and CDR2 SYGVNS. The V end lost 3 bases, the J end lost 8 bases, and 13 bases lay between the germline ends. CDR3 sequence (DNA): TGTGCCAGCAGTGACCTGACCGAGGAAGGCTACACCTTC. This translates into CASSDLTEEGYTF.

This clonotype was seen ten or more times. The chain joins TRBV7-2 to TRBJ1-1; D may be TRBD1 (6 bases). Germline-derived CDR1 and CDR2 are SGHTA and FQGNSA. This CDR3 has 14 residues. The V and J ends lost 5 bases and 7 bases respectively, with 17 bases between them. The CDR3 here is CASSRDYREGEAFF. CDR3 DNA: TGTGCCAGCAGCCGAGACTACAGGGAAGGTGAAGCTTTCTTT.

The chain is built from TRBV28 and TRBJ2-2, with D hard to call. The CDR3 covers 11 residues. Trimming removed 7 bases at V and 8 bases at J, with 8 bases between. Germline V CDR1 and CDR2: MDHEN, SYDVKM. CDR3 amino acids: CASTLRGELFF. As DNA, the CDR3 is TGTGCCAGCACCTTGAGAGGGGAGCTGTTTTTT.